The next 24 T cell receptor beta chains were all read from a single sample in a study of cytomegalovirus exposure and HLA in healthy donors. Repertoires were generated with immunoSEQ multiplex PCR, while TCRdb's copy carries only in-frame clones and drops some. The repertoire holds tens of thousands of clones, with around 95% as singletons. Sample: PBMCs. Receptors originate from a woman younger than 30 in good health and CMV-seropositive.

V usage is TRBV5-4 and J usage is TRBJ2-5; 8 bases agree with TRBD1. This CDR3 has 15 residues. Germline-derived CDR1 and CDR2 are SGHNT and YYREEE (reference sequence). Germline trimming cut 6 bases from V and 0 bases from J; bases unmatched to any gene: 7. For the CDR3, the DNA is TGTGCCAGCACCCTGGGACAGGAATACCAAGAGACCCAGTACTTC. Translation gives CASTLGQEYQETQYF.

This clone was observed a single time. This chain connects TRBV4-1 to TRBJ2-3, with D perhaps matching TRBD2 (7 bases). Germline CDR1 and CDR2: MGHRA and YSYEKL. The ends were cut back, 8 bases at V and 0 bases at J, with 21 bases in the middle. The CDR3 has 17 residues. CDR3 sequence (DNA): TGCGCCAGCTCAAACGGGGGGCCGGGAAGGAGCACAGATACGCAGTATTTT. It translates to CASSNGGPGRSTDTQYF.

This chain connects TRBV5-1 to TRBJ2-5; D unclear. This CDR3 contains 16 residues. V dropped 4 bases and J dropped 5 bases, with 21 bases sitting between them. CDR1 and CDR2 (germline): SGHRS, YFSETQ. CDR3 in amino acids: CASSPRRNAAGETQYF. In DNA, the CDR3 is TGCGCCAGCAGCCCCCGTAGGAACGCCGCCGGGGAGACCCAGTACTTC.

This clone was seen only once. The chain has TRBV2 and TRBJ2-1; 7 positions match TRBD1. CDR1 is SNHLY and CDR2 is FYNNEI in the germline V gene. This CDR3 has 13 residues. V was clipped by 10 bases and J by 6 bases; unmatched bases: 9. CDR3 amino acids: CANLGTATNEQFF. CDR3 nucleotide sequence: TGTGCCAACCTCGGGACAGCCACCAATGAGCAGTTCTTC.

This chain links TRBV14 with TRBJ2-2; D perhaps matches TRBD1 (6 bases). V was clipped by 4 bases and J by 2 bases, with 14 bases between them. The length of the CDR3 is 16 residues. Germline CDR1 reads SGHDN; CDR2 reads FVKESK. This CDR3 is CASSLTGISNTGELFF. The DNA of the CDR3 is TGTGCCAGCAGCCTAACAGGGATCTCCAACACCGGGGAGCTGTTTTTT.

The chain combines TRBV7-6 with TRBJ1-1, with 9 positions matching TRBD1. Germline V gives CDR1 SGHVS, CDR2 FNYEAQ. The CDR3 has 15 residues. The trim removed 5 bases at V and 1 base at J, leaving 5 bases unmatched. CDR3 amino acids: CASSTQTGGNTEAFF. The CDR3 DNA sequence: TGTGCCAGCAGCACCCAGACAGGGGGGAACACTGAAGCTTTCTTT.

The J gene is TRBJ1-1, the V gene TRBV7-6; TRBD1 aligns across 9 bases. The germline CDR1 and CDR2 sequences are SGHVS and FNYEAQ. CDR3 length equals 15 residues. The V and J ends lost 5 bases and 4 bases, in that order; junction bases with no gene match: 8. In DNA form, the CDR3 reads TGTGCCAGCAGCCCAGGACAGGGGATTGTCACTGAAGCTTTCTTT. Protein product: CASSPGQGIVTEAFF.

The rearrangement links TRBV27 to TRBJ1-1, with 7 bases that match TRBD1. V shed 5 bases, J shed 3 bases, and the junction held 6 bases outside the gene matches. The length of the CDR3 is 14 residues. The germline V gene encodes CDR1 MNHEY and CDR2 SMNVEV (reference sequence). The CDR3 here is CASSIGTDYTEAFF. The CDR3 nucleotides read TGTGCCAGCAGTATCGGGACAGACTACACTGAAGCTTTCTTT.

CDR3 nucleotides: TGTGCCAGCAGCCCCCTCCTGAGCGGGGGGTTCACAGATACGCAGTATTTT. This encodes CASSPLLSGGFTDTQYF. The chain is built from TRBV5-6 and TRBJ2-3, with 9 nucleotides matching TRBD2. The germline gives CDR1 SGHDT, CDR2 YYEEEE. Germline trimming cut 4 bases from V and 2 bases from J; bases unmatched to any gene: 11. The CDR3 has 17 amino acids.

J is TRBJ1-1 and V is TRBV9; D uncertain. CDR3 length: 14 amino acids. CDR1 is SGDLS and CDR2 is YYNGEE in the germline V gene. Trimming left V 0 bases short and J 1 base short, with 7 bases between. This chain's CDR3 is CASSVGAENTEAFF. The CDR3 nucleotides are TGTGCCAGCAGCGTAGGGGCAGAGAACACTGAAGCTTTCTTT.

V usage is TRBV7-9 and J usage is TRBJ2-3; D is undetermined. Germline CDR1 is SEHNR and CDR2 is FQNEAQ (reference sequence). The V gene lost 5 bases and the J gene lost 0 bases, with 12 bases spanning the gap. CDR3 length: 15 amino acids. DNA of the CDR3: TGTGCCAGCAGCCCTACTCAGACTAGCACAGATACGCAGTATTTT. Residues: CASSPTQTSTDTQYF.

This chain connects TRBV27 to TRBJ2-1, with D perhaps matching TRBD1 (7 bases). Germline CDR1 is MNHEY and CDR2 is SMNVEV (reference sequence). This CDR3 spans 16 amino acids. The V end was cut by 6 bases, the J end by 0 bases, with 15 bases between. CDR3 bases: TGTGCCAGCAGGCGTGGAGGGGGCCCCTCCTACAATGAGCAGTTCTTC. This translates into CASRRGGGPSYNEQFF.

The chain uses TRBV6-1 and TRBJ1-5; TRBD1 agrees at 10 bases. This CDR3 is 15 amino acids long. In germline, CDR1 is MNHNS, CDR2 SASEGT. With V trimmed by 7 bases and J by 5 bases, 8 bases remained unmatched. CDR3 bases: TGTGCCAGCACATTAGGGGGACAGGGGTATCAGCCCCAGCATTTT. As protein: CASTLGGQGYQPQHF.

The chain is built from TRBV5-1 and TRBJ1-5; D remains ambiguous. The CDR3 totals 16 residues. V was clipped by 0 bases and J by 0 bases, with 10 bases between them. Germline CDR1 is SGHRS and CDR2 is YFSETQ. The chain's CDR3 is CASSLAGYGSNQPQHF. The CDR3 nucleotides are TGCGCCAGCAGCTTGGCCGGGTACGGTAGCAATCAGCCCCAGCATTTT.

This clone was seen only a few times. The chain carries TRBV6-5 and TRBJ2-3, with D tentatively TRBD2 (5 bases). This CDR3 is built from 14 residues. V was shortened by 8 bases and J by 5 bases, with 17 bases between the two germline ends. Germline-derived CDR1 and CDR2 are MNHEY and SVGAGI. CDR3 nucleotide sequence: TGTGCCAGCGCCGCTAGCCGTGTGGGAGATACGCAGTATTTT. It codes for CASAASRVGDTQYF.

V gene TRBV7-2 combines with J gene TRBJ2-3; 8 nucleotides align to TRBD1. Trimming removed 0 bases from V and 1 base from J; junction bases left unmatched: 15. This CDR3 is 20 amino acids long. Germline loops: CDR1 SGHTA, CDR2 FQGNSA. CDR3 DNA sequence: TGTGCCAGCAGCTTAGCGCATCAGGGGGCGCCCGTAGAACGCACAGATACGCAGTATTTT. Encoded protein: CASSLAHQGAPVERTDTQYF.

The chain couples TRBV5-1 to TRBJ2-2, with a possible D match to TRBD1 (6 bases). Looked up from germline, CDR1 is SGHRS and CDR2 is YFSETQ. CDR3 length: 14 residues. Trimming stripped 6 bases from V and 5 bases from J, with 14 bases between. CDR3: CASMGQKLTGELFF. CDR3 DNA: TGCGCCAGCATGGGACAAAAATTAACCGGGGAGCTGTTTTTT.

The chain links TRBV10-1 to TRBJ2-3; no firm D call. Germline CDR1 WNHNN, CDR2 SYGVQD (reference sequence). The ends were cut back, 3 bases at V and 2 bases at J, with 6 bases in the middle. This CDR3 region has 13 residues. The DNA of the CDR3 is TGCGCCAGCAGTGAATCCTCCACAGATACGCAGTATTTT. This translates into CASSESSTDTQYF.

The chain uses TRBV6-6 and TRBJ2-1; no clear D. CDR1 and CDR2 from the germline V gene are MNHNY and SVGAGI (reference sequence). Trimming removed 4 bases from V and 6 bases from J, with 10 bases in between. CDR3 length equals 13 residues. The DNA of the CDR3 is TGTGCCAGCAGTTTTCAAGCGTCCAATGAGCAGTTCTTC. Residues: CASSFQASNEQFF.

The chain joins TRBV7-2 to TRBJ2-7, with a tentative D call TRBD2 (6 bases). Deletions cut 1 base from V and 6 bases from J, with 16 bases between. The CDR3 consists of 15 residues. Germline loops: CDR1 SGHTA, CDR2 FQGNSA. CDR3 nucleotides: TGTGCCAGCAGCTTAGTGGGGACTTCGCCCCTCGAGCAGTACTTC. Amino acids: CASSLVGTSPLEQYF.

This clone was detected only once. The rearrangement uses TRBV5-1 and TRBJ2-7; D remains unclear. The CDR3 length is 15 residues. The germline V and J ends were trimmed by 1 base and 6 bases, with 17 bases remaining between them. Per the germline V gene, CDR1 is SGHRS and CDR2 is YFSETQ. The CDR3 here is CASSLSLRSGSEQYF. CDR3 coding DNA: TGCGCCAGCAGCTTGTCATTGAGATCGGGTAGCGAGCAGTACTTC.

The CDR3 is CASSLRQGAGEQFF. The CDR3 nucleotides read TGCGCCAGCAGCTTACGACAGGGGGCGGGTGAGCAGTTCTTC. The gene calls are TRBV5-1 and TRBJ2-1; 10 bases fit TRBD1. The germline V gene has CDR1 SGHRS and CDR2 YFSETQ. This CDR3 has 14 residues. J was trimmed by 9 bases and V by 2 bases; bases with no gene match: 5.

The chain carries TRBV30 and TRBJ1-5; no firm D call. The CDR3 consists of 15 residues. The V and J ends lost 4 bases and 2 bases respectively, with 15 bases between them. Germline V gene data show CDR1 as GTSNPN and CDR2 as SVGIG (reference sequence). The CDR3 bases are TGTGCCTGGACCCGTACGGGAAGGGGCAATCAGCCCCAGCATTTT. Translating gives CAWTRTGRGNQPQHF.

The genes are TRBV30 and TRBJ1-2; the D gene is possibly TRBD1 (5 bases). Trimming took 3 bases from V and 8 from J, leaving 16 bases between them. The CDR3 runs 13 residues. Germline V gene lookup returns CDR1 GTSNPN and CDR2 SVGIG (reference sequence). The CDR3 coding sequence is TGTGCCTGGAGCCGGAGGGAAGGGGAGGGCTACACCTTC. Translating gives CAWSRREGEGYTF.